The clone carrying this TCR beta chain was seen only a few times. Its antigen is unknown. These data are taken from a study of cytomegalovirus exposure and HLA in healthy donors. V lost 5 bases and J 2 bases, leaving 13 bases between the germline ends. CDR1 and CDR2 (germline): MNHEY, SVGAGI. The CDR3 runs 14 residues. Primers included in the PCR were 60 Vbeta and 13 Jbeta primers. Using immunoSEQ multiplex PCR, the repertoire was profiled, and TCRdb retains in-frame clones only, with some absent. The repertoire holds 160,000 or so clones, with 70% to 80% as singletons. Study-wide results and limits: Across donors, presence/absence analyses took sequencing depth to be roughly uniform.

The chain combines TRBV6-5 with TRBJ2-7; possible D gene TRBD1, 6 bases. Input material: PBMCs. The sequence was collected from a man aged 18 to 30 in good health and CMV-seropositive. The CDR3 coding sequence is TGTGCCAGCAGTGTTACCGGGACAACCTACGAGCAGTACTTC. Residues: CASSVTGTTYEQYF.